The 31 T cell receptor beta chains below come from one sample, sequenced in a study of CD8 T cells in ankylosing spondylitis. Each CDR3 protein gets one entry after TCRdb re-called the 5' RACE reads with MiXCR. The table has 200,000 or so distinct CDR3 sequences, 13% seen once. Sequences were obtained from blood, either unsorted or a sorted T cell fraction (not recorded which). The receptors originated from a female donor with ankylosing spondylitis or in good health (not recorded which).

This clonotype was counted a few times. The gene calls are TRBV5-1 and TRBJ1-2; the D is unclear. With 0 bases removed from V and 8 bases from J, the gap between germline ends came to 11 bases. CDR1 is SGHRS, CDR2 YFSETQ, per germline. This CDR3 has 13 residues. The CDR3, as DNA: TGCGCCAGCAGCTTGGACCCCCTCAGAGGCTACACCTTC. The encoded protein is CASSLDPLRGYTF.

This clonotype came up many times. This chain connects TRBV11-1 to TRBJ2-1, with 9 bases identical to TRBD1. Germline-derived CDR1 and CDR2 are SGHAT and FQDESV (reference sequence). The CDR3 extends over 18 amino acids. V was clipped by 0 bases and J by 6 bases; unmatched bases: 12. CDR3 in amino acids: CASSLARQGDRASNEQFF. The CDR3 nucleotides read TGTGCCAGCAGCTTAGCCCGACAGGGGGACAGGGCTTCCAATGAGCAGTTCTTC.

This clonotype showed up many times. The V gene is TRBV24-1, the J gene TRBJ1-5; D gene uncertain. This CDR3 has 20 residues. Germline lookup yields CDR1 KGHDR and CDR2 SFDVKD. The V and J ends lost 9 bases and 1 base respectively, with 30 bases between them. CDR3 in DNA: TGTGCCACCCCGGTTAGGTGGGCGGTGATCAGGAGTAGGAGCAATCAGCCCCAGCATTTT. It codes for CATPVRWAVIRSRSNQPQHF.

This clonotype was picked up a small number of times. It may be a read error: a sequence one base away is much more abundant. The V and J genes are TRBV6-2 or TRBV6-3 and TRBJ1-5, with no clear D. Germline CDR1 MNHEY, CDR2 SVGEGT. Trimming stripped 8 bases from V and 2 bases from J, with 4 bases between. This CDR3 region has 11 residues. CDR3 residues: CASGRNQPQHF. CDR3 nucleotide sequence: TGTGCCAGCGGTCGCAATCAGCCCCAGCATTTT.

This clonotype was counted a single time. This chain connects TRBV28 to TRBJ2-3; TRBD1 aligns across 7 bases. Trimming took 6 bases from V and 2 from J; bases not matched to a gene: 20. This CDR3 spans 19 amino acids. Looked up from germline, CDR1 is MDHEN and CDR2 is SYDVKM. CDR3 sequence reads: CASRRTGVRTGGITDTQYF. The DNA for the CDR3 is TGTGCCAGCAGACGGACAGGCGTTCGGACTGGCGGAATCACAGATACGCAGTATTTT. The full variable domain, in which reference TRBV28 and TRBJ2-3 provide the parts outside the CDR3, is DVKVTQSSRYLVKRTGEKVFLECVQDMDHENMFWYRQDPGLGLRLIYFSYDVKMKEKGDIPEGYSVSREKKERFSLILESASTNQTSMYLCASRRTGVRTGGITDTQYFGPGTRLTVL.

This clonotype was seen at least ten times. The V and J genes are TRBV7-2 and TRBJ2-7; D gene unclear. This CDR3 region has 12 residues. The V end was cut by 0 bases, the J end by 4 bases, with 4 bases between. Per germline, CDR1 SGHTA and CDR2 FQGNSA. The CDR3 sequence is CASSLALYEQYF. As DNA, the CDR3 is TGTGCCAGCAGCTTAGCTCTTTACGAGCAGTACTTC.

This clonotype was detected only a few times. The chain recombines TRBV19 with TRBJ2-1; D uncertain. Germline loops: CDR1 LNHDA, CDR2 SQIVND (reference sequence). The CDR3 consists of 15 residues. Trimming took 5 bases from V and 8 from J, leaving 19 bases between them. CDR3 amino acids: CASSVSRPSDHEQFF. The CDR3 DNA reads as TGTGCCAGTAGTGTTAGCCGGCCTTCGGACCATGAGCAGTTCTTC.

This clonotype was detected only a few times. V gene TRBV20-1 combines with J gene TRBJ1-6, with TRBD1 identical over 8 bases. Germline CDR1 is DFQATT and CDR2 is SNEGSKA (reference sequence). Germline trimming cut 5 bases from V and 9 bases from J; bases unmatched to any gene: 6. The CDR3 runs 13 residues. CDR3 nucleotides: TGCAGTGCTTGGACAGGGTACACTTCACCCCTCCACTTT. Translation gives CSAWTGYTSPLHF.

This clonotype was found many times. The chain is built from TRBV4-2 and TRBJ2-7; 10 nucleotides align to TRBD2. The V segment lost 0 bases and the J segment 5 bases; nucleotides outside the gene matches: 4. From germline, CDR1 is LGHNA and CDR2 YNFKEQ. CDR3 length equals 15 residues. The CDR3 protein is CASSQEPSGSHEQYF. The CDR3 DNA is TGTGCCAGCAGCCAAGAACCTAGCGGGAGCCACGAGCAGTACTTC.

This clonotype was counted at least ten times. V usage is TRBV24-1 and J usage is TRBJ1-5; D remains ambiguous. The CDR3 extends over 13 amino acids. The V and J ends lost 5 bases and 1 base respectively, with 5 bases between them. Germline lookup yields CDR1 KGHDR and CDR2 SFDVKD. The chain's CDR3 is CATSGYSNQPQHF. The CDR3 coding sequence is TGTGCCACCAGTGGGTACAGCAATCAGCCCCAGCATTTT.

This clonotype was detected ten times or more. The J gene is TRBJ1-4, the V gene TRBV5-1; possible D gene TRBD1, 5 bases. CDR3 length: 15 residues. Trimming cost V 4 bases and J 6 bases, with 16 bases left between them. CDR1 SGHRS and CDR2 YFSETQ come from the germline V gene. The CDR3 DNA sequence: TGCGCCAGCAGCGCATCGGGGGTAAAGGATGAAAAACTGTTTTTT. Residues: CASSASGVKDEKLFF.

This clonotype was seen repeatedly, ten times or more. The V gene is TRBV5-6, the J gene TRBJ1-5; D remains unclear. The V end was cut by 0 bases, the J end by 2 bases, with 12 bases between. The CDR3 contains 16 residues. The V gene's germline CDR1 is SGHDT and CDR2 YYEEEE. The CDR3 DNA follows: TGTGCCAGCAGCTTGGGGACGCTCTCAGGCAATCAGCCCCAGCATTTT. This gives the protein CASSLGTLSGNQPQHF.

This clonotype was detected many times. The V gene is TRBV5-1, the J gene TRBJ2-7; D is tentatively TRBD1 or TRBD2 (6 bases each). The CDR3 spans 14 residues. The germline V and J ends were trimmed by 4 bases and 6 bases, with 17 bases remaining between them. In germline, CDR1 is SGHRS, CDR2 YFSETQ. The DNA for the CDR3 is TGCGCCAGCAGCGGAAAAGGGGGGCGGTCCGAGCAGTACTTC. Protein sequence: CASSGKGGRSEQYF. Using reference TRBV5-1 and TRBJ2-7 for the parts outside the CDR3, the full variable domain is KAGVTQTPRYLIKTRGQQVTLSCSPISGHRSVSWYQQTPGQGLQFLFEYFSETQRNKGNFPGRFSGRQFSNSRSEMNVSTLELGDSALYLCASSGKGGRSEQYFGPGTRLTVT.

The V and J genes are TRBV30 and TRBJ2-3, with D possibly TRBD2 on 5 matching bases. The CDR3 consists of 15 residues. CDR1 is GTSNPN and CDR2 is SVGIG in the germline V gene (reference sequence). The CDR3 bases are TGTGCATCTACACTCGGGAAGAGGCCCACAGATACGCAGTATTTT. Translation: CASTLGKRPTDTQYF.

This clonotype was counted many times. The V and J genes are TRBV12-3 or TRBV12-4 and TRBJ1-2, with TRBD1 matching 7 bases. This CDR3 is 13 amino acids long. J gave up 3 bases and V 5 bases, and 3 bases lay outside the gene matches. In nucleotides, the CDR3 is TGTGCCAGCAGTCCGGGACAGTACTATGGCTACACCTTC. It specifies CASSPGQYYGYTF.

This clonotype was seen a few times. The chain has TRBV27 and TRBJ2-5; 7 nucleotides align to TRBD2. CDR1 is MNHEY and CDR2 is SMNVEV in the germline V gene (reference sequence). This CDR3 spans 13 amino acids. V trimming: 7 bases; J trimming: 4 bases; junction bases outside the gene matches: 6. The CDR3, as DNA: TGTGCCAGCACCCAAGCGGGAATAGAGACCCAGTACTTC. It specifies CASTQAGIETQYF.

This chain links TRBV18 with TRBJ2-1, with D unresolved. There are 12 residues in the CDR3. Looked up from germline, CDR1 is KGHSH and CDR2 is LQKENI. V gave up 2 bases and J gave up 6 bases, with 5 bases separating them. CDR3 amino acids: CASSPVVNEQFF. The CDR3 DNA reads TGTGCCAGCTCACCAGTGGTCAATGAGCAGTTCTTC.

Ten or more counts support this clonotype. The chain employs TRBV27 and TRBJ2-1, with TRBD2 matching over 13 bases. The junction had 8 bases not matched to a gene; V was cut back by 6 bases and J by 0 bases. The CDR3 length is 18 residues. The germline V gene has CDR1 MNHEY and CDR2 SMNVEV (reference sequence). The CDR3 coding sequence is TGTGCCAGCAGCCCAATCCGGACTAGCGGGAGCTCCTACAATGAGCAGTTCTTC. This translates into CASSPIRTSGSSYNEQFF.

Many counts were recorded for this clonotype. The chain is built from TRBV29-1 and TRBJ2-3; D is undetermined. Trimming removed 7 bases at V and 5 bases at J, with 19 bases between. Germline V gives CDR1 SQVTM, CDR2 ANQGSEA. This CDR3 contains 14 residues. CDR3 sequence: CSAGRSVAGDTQYF. CDR3 DNA: TGCAGCGCTGGACGGTCTGTGGCTGGAGATACGCAGTATTTT.

In this sample, this clonotype turned up many times. V and J are TRBV7-9 and TRBJ1-5; the D gene is possibly TRBD1 (5 bases). This CDR3 contains 16 residues. From germline, CDR1 is SEHNR and CDR2 FQNEAQ (reference sequence). Trimming pared 1 base from V and 0 bases from J, leaving 10 bases between. Here the CDR3 reads CASSLGLGDSNQPQHF. CDR3 nucleotide sequence: TGTGCCAGCAGCTTAGGTTTAGGGGATAGCAATCAGCCCCAGCATTTT.

In nucleotides, the CDR3 is TGCGCCAGCAGCCAAGATTCGGGTGCTGGGGCCAACGTCCTGACTTTC. It yields the protein CASSQDSGAGANVLTF. The chain has TRBV4-3 and TRBJ2-6; no clear D. From germline, CDR1 is LGHNA and CDR2 YSLEER. V shed 0 bases and J shed 2 bases, with 8 bases lying between them. The CDR3 totals 16 residues.

The genes are TRBV18 and TRBJ1-5; TRBD1 matches 9 bases. The trim removed 1 base at V and 2 bases at J, leaving 6 bases unmatched. The CDR3 extends over 17 amino acids. Germline V gene sequence: CDR1 KGHSH, CDR2 LQKENI. The CDR3 here is CASSPRTGDIGNQPQHF. For the CDR3, the DNA is TGTGCCAGCTCACCACGGACAGGGGATATAGGCAATCAGCCCCAGCATTTT.

This clonotype was counted a few times. This chain links TRBV3-1 with TRBJ2-6; TRBD1 matches 8 bases. Germline CDR1 LGHDT, CDR2 YNNKEL (reference sequence). The trim removed 1 base at V and 1 base at J, leaving 6 bases unmatched. This CDR3 is 18 amino acids long. The CDR3 coding sequence is TGTGCCAGCAGCCAAGGAGACAGGGGCCGATCTGGGGCCAACGTCCTGACTTTC. This translates into CASSQGDRGRSGANVLTF.

This clonotype was seen ten or more times. The V call is TRBV28, the J call TRBJ2-7; 8 positions agree with TRBD2. Germline CDR1 is MDHEN and CDR2 is SYDVKM. The ends lost 4 bases at V and 5 bases at J; junction bases unmatched: 10. The CDR3 is made up of 15 amino acids. DNA for the CDR3: TGTGCCAGCAGTTCTTTGGCGGGAGGTGCCCACGAGCAGTACTTC. This translates into CASSSLAGGAHEQYF.

This chain joins TRBV7-2 and TRBJ2-1; TRBD2 agrees at 11 bases. The CDR3 has 19 amino acids. J was trimmed by 4 bases and V by 1 base; bases with no gene match: 12. Germline loops: CDR1 SGHTA, CDR2 FQGNSA. The CDR3 is CASSLGSFVSGRVYNEQFF. The CDR3 DNA reads TGTGCCAGCAGCTTAGGCTCTTTTGTTAGCGGGAGGGTTTACAATGAGCAGTTCTTC.

This clonotype came up a few times. The CDR3 nucleotides read TGCGCCAGCAGCCACGGGGGGGCAGATACGCAGTATTTT. It translates to CASSHGGADTQYF. The chain is built from TRBV5-1 and TRBJ2-3; TRBD2 matches 8 bases. V was clipped by 4 bases and J by 4 bases; unmatched bases: 2. Germline CDR1 SGHRS, CDR2 YFSETQ. The CDR3 spans 13 residues.

Ten or more counts support this clonotype. The rearrangement uses TRBV29-1 and TRBJ2-7, with D tentatively TRBD2 (6 bases). Germline values: CDR1 SQVTM, CDR2 ANQGSEA. Trimming pared 6 bases from V and 1 base from J, leaving 19 bases between. The CDR3 has 15 amino acids. CDR3 sequence: CSVLRRGVISYEQYF. The CDR3 DNA is TGCAGCGTCCTCCGGCGGGGAGTAATATCCTACGAGCAGTACTTC.

The table lists this clonotype with many counts. V gene TRBV10-3 combines with J gene TRBJ1-5, with D possibly matching TRBD1 (6 bases). The CDR3 contains 15 residues. The ends were cut back, 2 bases at V and 2 bases at J, with 10 bases in the middle. The germline V gene has CDR1 ENHRY and CDR2 SYGVKD. CDR3 sequence (DNA): TGTGCCATCAGTGAGACGGACAGCGGCAATCAGCCCCAGCATTTT. It translates to CAISETDSGNQPQHF.

The V and J genes are TRBV9 and TRBJ2-1, with 14 bases lining up with TRBD2. CDR1 SGDLS and CDR2 YYNGEE come from the germline V gene. V lost 3 bases, J lost 8 bases, and 19 bases stayed unmatched. CDR3 length equals 20 residues. CDR3 DNA sequence: TGTGCCAGCAGCGGGAGGGGGGGCGTAGGGACTAGCGGGAGTCGGGATGAGCAGTTCTTC. This gives the protein CASSGRGGVGTSGSRDEQFF.

This clonotype was seen repeatedly, ten times or more. The rearrangement links TRBV24-1 to TRBJ2-1; 10 bases fit TRBD2. The CDR3 length is 17 residues. Trimming cost V 10 bases and J 6 bases; bases outside gene matches: 17. The germline V gene encodes CDR1 KGHDR and CDR2 SFDVKD. The CDR3: CATAASRGLAVGNEQFF. The CDR3 DNA is TGTGCCACAGCGGCGTCCCGTGGACTAGCGGTCGGCAATGAGCAGTTCTTC.

There are many counts of this clonotype. CDR3 protein: CASRPSGGNQPQHF. CDR3 in DNA: TGTGCCAGCAGGCCCTCGGGGGGCAATCAGCCCCAGCATTTT. The chain joins TRBV6-2 or TRBV6-3 to TRBJ1-5, with D possibly being TRBD1 (5 bases). This CDR3 spans 14 amino acids. Looked up from germline, CDR1 is MNHEY and CDR2 is SVGEGT. The V gene lost 6 bases and the J gene lost 2 bases, with 11 bases spanning the gap.